These T cell receptor beta chains were read from a single sample in a study of blood T cells in healthy people across ages. TCRdb analysed the 5' RACE reads with MiXCR anew, one entry per CDR3 protein. The profile covers around 1,000,000 distinct CDR3 sequences, with approximately 25% appearing a single time and about 0.72% taken by the ten largest. This same sample was also taken into another study, of T cells of mothers and their children.

The sample taken for sequencing was blood. The source is a girl aged 2 to 9 in good health. The CDR3 runs from the conserved cysteine through the conserved F or W. D genes are given only for firm matches. Clone size is stated in some rows and not others, as once, few, many or a class when expanded.

DNA	CDR3	J	size	V	D
TGCGCCAGACCGGGACTAGCGGAAAGCAATGAGCAGTTCTTC	CARPGLAESNEQFF	TRBJ2-1	.	TRBV5-1	TRBD2
TGCAGTGCCTGGCTAGCGGAGTACAATGAGCAGTTCTTC	CSAWLAEYNEQFF	TRBJ2-1	few	TRBV20-1	TRBD2
TGTGCCAGCAGTGAATTCTGGCTAGCGGGAGACACAGATACGCAGTATTTT	CASSEFWLAGDTDTQYF	TRBJ2-3	.	TRBV25-1	TRBD2
TGTGCCAGCAGCGCCTCCGGGACTTCCTATGGCTACACCTTC	CASSASGTSYGYTF	TRBJ1-2	.	TRBV9	.
TGCAGTGCTAGAGACCGAACCACAGGACAGGGGTATGGCTACACCTTC	CSARDRTTGQGYGYTF	TRBJ1-2	.	TRBV20-1	TRBD1
TGTGCCAGCAGCCCTGCTTCCGGGACTAGCGGGAAGGCTGAGCAGTTCTTC	CASSPASGTSGKAEQFF	TRBJ2-1	.	TRBV3-1	TRBD2
TGTGCCAGCAGCGGGGACCCTCCGGGCTACACAGATACGCAGTATTTT	CASSGDPPGYTDTQYF	TRBJ2-3	.	TRBV9	.
TGTGCCACCAGCAGAAGCCTTCCGGGACAGGGTTCGGAGACCCAGTACTTC	CATSRSLPGQGSETQYF	TRBJ2-5	few	TRBV15	TRBD1
TGTGCCAGCGGAGAAGAAAGAAGCTCCTACAATGAGCAGTTCTTC	CASGEERSSYNEQFF	TRBJ2-1	few	TRBV5-6	.
TGTGCCAGCAGCTTAGAGGGGAGAGGTTCTAGCACAGATACGCAGTATTTT	CASSLEGRGSSTDTQYF	TRBJ2-3	few	TRBV11-2	.
TGCGCCAGCAGTGAGTCCCGGGTGTACAATGAGCAGTTCTTC	CASSESRVYNEQFF	TRBJ2-1	few	TRBV10-2	.
TGTGCCAGCAGTAGGGACCGTCTCGTAAGGGGCGAGCAGTACTTC	CASSRDRLVRGEQYF	TRBJ2-7	.	TRBV12-3/TRBV12-4	.
TGTGCCAGCAGTACACGTCAGGAAACCCAAGAGACCCAGTACTTC	CASSTRQETQETQYF	TRBJ2-5	.	TRBV6-2/TRBV6-3	.
TGTGCCAGCAGTTACTCTACTGGACTGAACACTGAAGCTTTCTTT	CASSYSTGLNTEAFF	TRBJ1-1	.	TRBV6-5	.
TGTGCCAGCATCGTGGATAGCGACTACGAGCAGTACTTC	CASIVDSDYEQYF	TRBJ2-7	.	TRBV2	.
TGTGCCTGCACGACGGGGGTAAACATTCAGTACTTC	CACTTGVNIQYF	TRBJ2-4	.	TRBV6-2/TRBV6-3	.
TGTGCCAGCGTCCAAGGTTCTGGGGCCAACGTCCTGACTTTC	CASVQGSGANVLTF	TRBJ2-6	few	TRBV6-5	.
TGTGCCACGCAATCCAAGATAGGAGACTCCTACGAGCAGTACTTC	CATQSKIGDSYEQYF	TRBJ2-7	.	TRBV27	.
TGTGCCAGCAGCCTGGACGGTGATAAAGCTTTCTTT	CASSLDGDKAFF	TRBJ1-1	.	TRBV11-2	.
TGTGCCAGCAGTGAAGCGCTTCAACTAGCGGGGGGTTATGAGCAGTTCTTC	CASSEALQLAGGYEQFF	TRBJ2-1	few	TRBV2	TRBD2
TGCAGTGCTAGTGGGGATGGGGGGACTAACACCGGGGAGCTGTTTTTT	CSASGDGGTNTGELFF	TRBJ2-2	.	TRBV20-1	.
TGTGCCAGCAGCCTAACAGGGCGTAACTCCTATAATTCACCCCTCCACTTT	CASSLTGRNSYNSPLHF	TRBJ1-6	.	TRBV3-1	.
TGCGCCAGCAGCCAAAGAGACAGGGTGGGTTACGAAACTTACAATGAGCAGTTCTTC	CASSQRDRVGYETYNEQFF	TRBJ2-1	.	TRBV4-3	TRBD1
TGTGCCAGCAGCTATGCACGACAGAGCCTTTGGAATGAGCAGTTCTTC	CASSYARQSLWNEQFF	TRBJ2-1	few	TRBV7-2	.
TGTGCCAGCAGCGCGGGACTAGCGGGAGGGGGGGATTTTTTC	CASSAGLAGGGDFF	TRBJ2-1	.	TRBV9	TRBD2
TGTGCCAGCAGCTTAGAGCTTGCGAACACCGGGGAGCTGTTTTTT	CASSLELANTGELFF	TRBJ2-2	.	TRBV11-2	.
TGTGCCAGCAGCGTAGATTCTGGCTATGAGCAGTTCTTC	CASSVDSGYEQFF	TRBJ2-1	few	TRBV9	.
TGTGCCAGCAGCGTAGACAGCGGAGGCGGAAACACCATATATTTT	CASSVDSGGGNTIYF	TRBJ1-3	.	TRBV9	.
TGTGCCAGCAGTTCTCCCGGACAGCAAGAGATCCAGTACTTC	CASSSPGQQEIQYF	TRBJ2-5	few	TRBV6-5	.
TGTGCCAGCATAAAGGGAAACGGGGAGCTGTTTTTT	CASIKGNGELFF	TRBJ2-2	.	TRBV11-2	.
TGCAGTGCTAGACTCCACACCGAGGGGGGGTACTACGAGCAGTACTTC	CSARLHTEGGYYEQYF	TRBJ2-7	.	TRBV20-1	.
TGTGCCAGCAGCTTAGCCTACGCCGGGGAGCTGTTTTTT	CASSLAYAGELFF	TRBJ2-2	.	TRBV11-3	.
TGTGCCAGCACTACACGCTCCGGGGCCGGAGAGACCCAGTACTTC	CASTTRSGAGETQYF	TRBJ2-5	many	TRBV6-2/TRBV6-3	.
TGTGCCAGCAGCTTAGAGTTAGCGGGTCGGGAGACCCAGTACTTC	CASSLELAGRETQYF	TRBJ2-5	.	TRBV7-2	TRBD2
TGTGCCAGCAGCCAAGAGGGGGGGACAGTCCGATACGAGCAGTACTTC	CASSQEGGTVRYEQYF	TRBJ2-7	few	TRBV4-2	.
TGTGCCAGCAGTCCGATTGGAGATACGCAGTATTTT	CASSPIGDTQYF	TRBJ2-3	.	TRBV27	.
TGTGCCATCAGTGCGGGGGGCAATGAGCAGTTCTTC	CAISAGGNEQFF	TRBJ2-1	.	TRBV10-3	TRBD2
TGCAGCACCCTAGCGGGAGTCACAGATACGCAGTATTTT	CSTLAGVTDTQYF	TRBJ2-3	few	TRBV29-1	TRBD2
TGTGCCAGCAGCCGAGGACATGGGAGCAATCAGCCCCAGCATTTT	CASSRGHGSNQPQHF	TRBJ1-5	few	TRBV3-1	.
TGTGCCAGCAGCGTAGGAGCAGCGTTGACCGGGGAGCTGTTTTTT	CASSVGAALTGELFF	TRBJ2-2	few	TRBV9	.
TGTGCCAGCAGTTCAACAGGGTTCGGGGCCCGATTGGGCACAGATACGCAGTATTTT	CASSSTGFGARLGTDTQYF	TRBJ2-3	.	TRBV12-3/TRBV12-4	.
TGTGCCAGCAGTTTACTAGCGTCAGCCGGGGAGCTGTTTTTT	CASSLLASAGELFF	TRBJ2-2	.	TRBV12-3/TRBV12-4	.
TGTGCCAGCAGCGATCCAAGCGGGGGGGATGGAGAGACCCAGTACTTC	CASSDPSGGDGETQYF	TRBJ2-5	few	TRBV7-9	TRBD2
TGTGCCAGCAGCTCGCGAGGGCACGAGCAGTACTTC	CASSSRGHEQYF	TRBJ2-7	few	TRBV27	.
TGCAGCGTTGAAGGTCGAAGCGGGAGAGGGTACAATGAGCAGTTCTTC	CSVEGRSGRGYNEQFF	TRBJ2-1	few	TRBV29-1	TRBD2
TGTGCCATCAGTGAGTCGAAGGGGGAGCCCCAGCATTTT	CAISESKGEPQHF	TRBJ1-5	.	TRBV10-3	.
TGTGCCAGCAGCTTAGATTTCTCTTATGGCTACACCTTC	CASSLDFSYGYTF	TRBJ1-2	few	TRBV11-2	.
TGTGCTAGTGGTTCCCCCGGGACAGGGCGCTTCGGGGAGCTGTTTTTT	CASGSPGTGRFGELFF	TRBJ2-2	.	TRBV12-5	TRBD1
TGTGCCAGCAGCTTAACCGTCAGGGATCGTAAGCGGGAGAAGCGGAGTTTC	CASSLTVRDRKREKRSF	TRBJ2-7	.	TRBV7-3	TRBD2
TGTGCCAGCATCTCGGGGGACCAAGAGACCCAGTACTTC	CASISGDQETQYF	TRBJ2-5	few	TRBV2	.
TGTGCCACGTCCGGGCTAGCGGGAGGCGAGCAGTACTTC	CATSGLAGGEQYF	TRBJ2-7	.	TRBV6-2/TRBV6-3	TRBD2
TGTGCCAGCAGTTTTTATAGCACAGATACGCAGTATTTT	CASSFYSTDTQYF	TRBJ2-3	.	TRBV12-3/TRBV12-4	.
TGTGCCAGCTCGGGGATGGAGACCCAGTACTTC	CASSGMETQYF	TRBJ2-5	many	TRBV7-9	.
TGTGCCAGCAACTCGGGACAGGGAATCGGCACTGAAGCTTTCTTT	CASNSGQGIGTEAFF	TRBJ1-1	.	TRBV12-3/TRBV12-4	TRBD1